A selection of T cell receptor beta chains follows, all from one sample in a study of T-cell reconstitution after alpha-beta-depleted transplantation in children. TCRdb passed the PCR reads through MiXCR, listing each CDR3 protein once. Altogether about 72,000 distinct CDR3 sequences are present, approximately 7.4% being singletons, with the ten largest covering around 2.5%. Sequenced material: PBMCs from the stem cell graft donor, taken from the stem cell graft. The source of these receptors is a human donor who donated a stem cell graft to a child with acute lymphoblastic leukemia. Both conserved end residues are part of each CDR3. The order of the fields is D gene, clone size, J gene, V gene, CDR3 protein, CDR3 DNA. A D gene is named only where the DNA matches it firmly. Rows give clone size only sometimes, using once, few, many, or a class for an expanded clone.

d_gene: .; abundance: many; j_gene: TRBJ1-2; v_gene: TRBV25-1; CDR3aa: CASSEGGTYGYTF; CDR3nt: TGTGCCAGCAGTGAAGGGGGCACCTATGGCTACACCTTC
d_gene: .; abundance: few; j_gene: TRBJ2-7; v_gene: TRBV4-3; CDR3aa: CASSQDRDYEQYF; CDR3nt: TGCGCCAGCAGCCAAGATCGGGACTACGAGCAGTACTTC
d_gene: TRBD1; abundance: many; j_gene: TRBJ1-4; v_gene: TRBV27; CDR3aa: CASSLSGQGNEKLFF; CDR3nt: TGTGCCAGCAGTTTATCCGGACAGGGGAACGAAAAACTGTTTTTT
d_gene: TRBD2; abundance: many; j_gene: TRBJ2-1; v_gene: TRBV5-5; CDR3aa: CASSLVQGGSYNEQFF; CDR3nt: TGTGCCAGCAGCTTGGTCCAGGGAGGGTCCTACAATGAGCAGTTCTTC
d_gene: .; abundance: many; j_gene: TRBJ2-1; v_gene: TRBV5-1; CDR3aa: CASLQGGGFNEQFF; CDR3nt: TGCGCCAGCCTACAGGGCGGGGGTTTCAATGAGCAGTTCTTC
d_gene: .; abundance: many; j_gene: TRBJ2-2; v_gene: TRBV14; CDR3aa: CASSQGDPGELFF; CDR3nt: TGTGCCAGCAGCCAAGGAGACCCCGGGGAGCTGTTTTTT
d_gene: .; abundance: many; j_gene: TRBJ2-5; v_gene: TRBV6-5; CDR3aa: CASQAQESETQYF; CDR3nt: TGTGCCAGCCAGGCCCAAGAGTCCGAGACCCAGTACTTC
d_gene: .; abundance: many; j_gene: TRBJ2-7; v_gene: TRBV12-3/TRBV12-4; CDR3aa: CASSFGGTYEQYF; CDR3nt: TGTGCCAGCAGTTTCGGCGGAACTTACGAGCAGTACTTC
d_gene: .; abundance: many; j_gene: TRBJ2-1; v_gene: TRBV5-1; CDR3aa: CASSLTHSSYNEQFF; CDR3nt: TGCGCCAGCAGCTTGACACATAGCTCCTACAATGAGCAGTTCTTC
d_gene: TRBD2; abundance: .; j_gene: TRBJ2-5; v_gene: TRBV24-1; CDR3aa: CATSEPRLAGARETQYF; CDR3nt: TGTGCCACTAGTGAGCCCCGACTAGCGGGAGCCAGAGAGACCCAGTACTTC
d_gene: .; abundance: many; j_gene: TRBJ1-1; v_gene: TRBV18; CDR3aa: CASSPGIGSGNTEAFF; CDR3nt: TGTGCCAGCTCACCTGGAATAGGGTCGGGGAACACTGAAGCTTTCTTT
d_gene: .; abundance: many; j_gene: TRBJ2-1; v_gene: TRBV2; CDR3aa: CASSGEQDSYNEQFF; CDR3nt: TGTGCCAGCAGTGGGGAACAGGACTCCTACAATGAGCAGTTCTTC
d_gene: .; abundance: many; j_gene: TRBJ2-3; v_gene: TRBV4-1; CDR3aa: CASSLAFLTDTQYF; CDR3nt: TGCGCCAGCAGCCTAGCATTCCTCACAGATACGCAGTATTTT
d_gene: .; abundance: many; j_gene: TRBJ2-7; v_gene: TRBV12-3/TRBV12-4; CDR3aa: CASSSDPKSYEQYF; CDR3nt: TGTGCCAGCAGTTCGGACCCCAAATCCTACGAGCAGTACTTC
d_gene: .; abundance: many; j_gene: TRBJ2-5; v_gene: TRBV4-3; CDR3aa: CASSHGQDQETQYF; CDR3nt: TGCGCCAGCAGCCACGGACAAGACCAAGAGACCCAGTACTTC
d_gene: .; abundance: many; j_gene: TRBJ2-7; v_gene: TRBV3-1; CDR3aa: CASSQEVFTSYEQYF; CDR3nt: TGTGCCAGCAGCCAAGAGGTGTTTACCTCCTACGAGCAGTACTTC
d_gene: TRBD1; abundance: .; j_gene: TRBJ1-2; v_gene: TRBV13; CDR3aa: CASSTRQGAYGYTF; CDR3nt: TGTGCCAGCAGCACCCGACAGGGAGCCTATGGCTACACCTTC
d_gene: TRBD1; abundance: few; j_gene: TRBJ2-2; v_gene: TRBV7-7; CDR3aa: CASSFSYGTGEPGELFF; CDR3nt: TGTGCTAGCAGCTTTTCTTACGGGACAGGGGAACCCGGGGAGCTGTTTTTT
d_gene: .; abundance: many; j_gene: TRBJ2-2; v_gene: TRBV6-4; CDR3aa: CASSDSGENGELFF; CDR3nt: TGTGCCAGCAGTGACTCGGGGGAGAACGGGGAGCTGTTTTTT
d_gene: .; abundance: .; j_gene: TRBJ2-7; v_gene: TRBV6-5; CDR3aa: CASSSNYEQYF; CDR3nt: TGTGCCAGCAGTAGCAATTACGAGCAGTACTTC
d_gene: TRBD1; abundance: few; j_gene: TRBJ2-1; v_gene: TRBV9; CDR3aa: CASSVSGGPHNEQFF; CDR3nt: TGTGCCAGCAGCGTATCAGGGGGACCCCACAATGAGCAGTTCTTC
d_gene: .; abundance: .; j_gene: TRBJ2-3; v_gene: TRBV11-2; CDR3aa: CASSLVVRGRGTDTQYF; CDR3nt: TGTGCCAGCAGCTTAGTTGTGAGGGGGCGGGGTACAGATACGCAGTATTTT
d_gene: .; abundance: few; j_gene: TRBJ1-5; v_gene: TRBV7-2; CDR3aa: CASSLNRVDQPQHF; CDR3nt: TGTGCCAGCAGCTTAAACAGGGTGGATCAGCCCCAGCATTTT
d_gene: .; abundance: many; j_gene: TRBJ2-2; v_gene: TRBV11-2; CDR3aa: CASSWGHTGELFF; CDR3nt: TGTGCCAGCAGCTGGGGACACACCGGGGAGCTGTTTTTT
d_gene: .; abundance: many; j_gene: TRBJ1-1; v_gene: TRBV6-2/TRBV6-3; CDR3aa: CASRFRGSTEAFF; CDR3nt: TGTGCCAGCCGGTTCAGGGGCTCCACTGAAGCTTTCTTT
d_gene: TRBD2; abundance: few; j_gene: TRBJ2-7; v_gene: TRBV7-3; CDR3aa: CASSPTEASGSYEQYF; CDR3nt: TGTGCCAGCAGCCCAACAGAGGCTAGCGGGAGCTACGAGCAGTACTTC
d_gene: .; abundance: many; j_gene: TRBJ1-1; v_gene: TRBV5-1; CDR3aa: CASSRPDIGSWAFF; CDR3nt: TGCGCCAGCAGCCGCCCGGACATAGGTTCGTGGGCTTTCTTT
d_gene: .; abundance: .; j_gene: TRBJ2-1; v_gene: TRBV6-2/TRBV6-3; CDR3aa: CASTSGLGVLSYNEQFF; CDR3nt: TGTGCCAGCACCTCGGGGTTGGGGGTTCTCTCCTACAATGAGCAGTTCTTC
d_gene: .; abundance: .; j_gene: TRBJ1-2; v_gene: TRBV28; CDR3aa: CASSLDRTIGYTF; CDR3nt: TGTGCCAGCAGTTTAGACAGGACAATTGGCTACACCTTC
d_gene: TRBD1; abundance: .; j_gene: TRBJ2-1; v_gene: TRBV20-1; CDR3aa: CSARDQGAEQFF; CDR3nt: TGCAGTGCTAGAGATCAGGGGGCGGAGCAGTTCTTC
d_gene: TRBD1; abundance: .; j_gene: TRBJ1-2; v_gene: TRBV27; CDR3aa: CASSTDRGQGYTF; CDR3nt: TGTGCCAGCAGCACGGACAGGGGGCAGGGCTACACCTTC
d_gene: .; abundance: few; j_gene: TRBJ2-7; v_gene: TRBV7-8; CDR3aa: CASSPTRVPYEQYF; CDR3nt: TGTGCCAGCAGCCCTACTAGGGTCCCCTACGAGCAGTACTTC
d_gene: TRBD2; abundance: many; j_gene: TRBJ2-7; v_gene: TRBV12-3/TRBV12-4; CDR3aa: CASSRGLAGNYEQYF; CDR3nt: TGTGCCAGCAGCCGGGGACTAGCGGGGAACTACGAGCAGTACTTC
d_gene: TRBD1; abundance: many; j_gene: TRBJ1-2; v_gene: TRBV10-3; CDR3aa: CAISESDRYGYTF; CDR3nt: TGTGCCATCAGTGAGTCGGACAGGTACGGCTACACCTTC
d_gene: .; abundance: many; j_gene: TRBJ1-1; v_gene: TRBV20-1; CDR3aa: CSARDRGDGNTEAFF; CDR3nt: TGCAGTGCTAGAGATCGTGGGGACGGGAACACTGAAGCTTTCTTT
d_gene: TRBD2; abundance: once; j_gene: TRBJ2-7; v_gene: TRBV13; CDR3aa: CASSESTSGSNEQYF; CDR3nt: TGTGCCAGCAGCGAGAGTACTAGCGGGAGCAACGAGCAGTACTTC
d_gene: TRBD1; abundance: many; j_gene: TRBJ2-2; v_gene: TRBV4-3; CDR3aa: CASSLDRDTGELFF; CDR3nt: TGCGCCAGCAGCTTGGACAGGGACACCGGGGAGCTGTTTTTT
d_gene: .; abundance: many; j_gene: TRBJ1-2; v_gene: TRBV10-3; CDR3aa: CAISESGAPNYGYTF; CDR3nt: TGTGCCATCAGTGAGTCTGGGGCCCCTAACTATGGCTACACCTTC
d_gene: TRBD2; abundance: many; j_gene: TRBJ2-1; v_gene: TRBV29-1; CDR3aa: CSVSRLAGGKHLYNEQFF; CDR3nt: TGCAGCGTTTCCAGACTAGCGGGGGGCAAACACTTATACAATGAGCAGTTCTTC
d_gene: .; abundance: many; j_gene: TRBJ2-5; v_gene: TRBV12-2; CDR3aa: CASRFRDYGETQYF; CDR3nt: TGTGCAAGTCGCTTCCGGGACTATGGAGAGACCCAGTACTTC
d_gene: .; abundance: many; j_gene: TRBJ2-1; v_gene: TRBV24-1; CDR3aa: CATSAVSGWNEQFF; CDR3nt: TGTGCCACCAGTGCTGTTTCCGGTTGGAATGAGCAGTTCTTC
d_gene: .; abundance: .; j_gene: TRBJ1-4; v_gene: TRBV15; CDR3aa: CAPSRATNEKLFF; CDR3nt: TGTGCCCCCAGCCGGGCAACTAATGAAAAACTGTTTTTT
d_gene: TRBD1; abundance: .; j_gene: TRBJ1-2; v_gene: TRBV7-9; CDR3aa: CASSGDRGPNYGYTF; CDR3nt: TGTGCCAGCAGCGGCGACAGGGGGCCCAACTATGGCTACACCTTC
d_gene: .; abundance: few; j_gene: TRBJ2-7; v_gene: TRBV3-1; CDR3aa: CASSPGLIYEQYF; CDR3nt: TGTGCCAGCAGTCCGGGACTGATCTACGAGCAGTACTTC
d_gene: .; abundance: .; j_gene: TRBJ1-5; v_gene: TRBV20-1; CDR3aa: CSARAPEESNQPQHF; CDR3nt: TGCAGTGCTAGAGCCCCTGAAGAGAGCAATCAGCCCCAGCATTTT
d_gene: TRBD1; abundance: many; j_gene: TRBJ2-1; v_gene: TRBV7-2; CDR3aa: CASSRGQGNNEQFF; CDR3nt: TGTGCCAGCAGTAGGGGACAGGGGAACAATGAGCAGTTCTTC
d_gene: .; abundance: .; j_gene: TRBJ2-5; v_gene: TRBV28; CDR3aa: CASSSPGAGVETQYF; CDR3nt: TGTGCCAGCAGTTCCCCGGGGGCGGGAGTGGAGACCCAGTACTTT
d_gene: .; abundance: many; j_gene: TRBJ2-7; v_gene: TRBV3-1; CDR3aa: CASSLRRSEQYF; CDR3nt: TGTGCCAGCAGCTTAAGACGATCCGAGCAGTACTTC
d_gene: TRBD1; abundance: many; j_gene: TRBJ1-2; v_gene: TRBV5-1; CDR3aa: CASSLVVAGGESGYTF; CDR3nt: TGCGCCAGCAGCTTGGTGGTCGCAGGGGGCGAATCTGGCTACACCTTC
d_gene: .; abundance: many; j_gene: TRBJ1-1; v_gene: TRBV6-5; CDR3aa: CASGRGWGTEAFF; CDR3nt: TGTGCCAGCGGCCGTGGTTGGGGCACTGAAGCTTTCTTT
d_gene: .; abundance: many; j_gene: TRBJ2-7; v_gene: TRBV6-1; CDR3aa: CASSDLGQQYF; CDR3nt: TGTGCCAGCAGTGATTTAGGACAGCAGTACTTC
d_gene: .; abundance: many; j_gene: TRBJ1-6; v_gene: TRBV16; CDR3aa: CASSQLFRERNSPLHF; CDR3nt: TGTGCCAGCAGCCAACTGTTCAGGGAGAGGAATTCACCCCTCCACTTT
d_gene: .; abundance: .; j_gene: TRBJ2-2; v_gene: TRBV20-1; CDR3aa: CSAPSATGELFF; CDR3nt: TGCAGTGCCCCTAGCGCCACCGGGGAGCTGTTTTTT
d_gene: .; abundance: .; j_gene: TRBJ1-5; v_gene: TRBV8-2; CDR3aa: CSVVKFLGDF; CDR3nt: TGTTCCGTCGTAAAGTTTCTTGGGGATTTT